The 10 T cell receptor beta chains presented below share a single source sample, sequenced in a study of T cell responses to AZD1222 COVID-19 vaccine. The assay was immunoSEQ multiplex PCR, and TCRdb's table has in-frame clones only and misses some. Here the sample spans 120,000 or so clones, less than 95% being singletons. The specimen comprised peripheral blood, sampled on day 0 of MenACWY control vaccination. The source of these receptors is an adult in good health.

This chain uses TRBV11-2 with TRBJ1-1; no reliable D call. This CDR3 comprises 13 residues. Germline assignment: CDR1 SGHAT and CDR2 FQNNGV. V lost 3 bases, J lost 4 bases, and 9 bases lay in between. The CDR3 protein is CASSLNSATEAFF. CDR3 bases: TGTGCCAGCAGCTTGAATAGCGCCACTGAAGCTTTCTTT. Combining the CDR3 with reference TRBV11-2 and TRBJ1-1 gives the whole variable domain EAGVAQSPRYKIIEKRQSVAFWCNPISGHATLYWYQQILGQGPKLLIQFQNNGVVDDSQLPKDRFSAERLKGVDSTLKIQPAKLEDSAVYLCASSLNSATEAFFGQGTRLTVV.

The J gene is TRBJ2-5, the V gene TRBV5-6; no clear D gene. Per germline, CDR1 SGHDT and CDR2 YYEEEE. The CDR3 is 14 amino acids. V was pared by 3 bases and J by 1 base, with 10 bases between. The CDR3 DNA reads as TGTGCCAGCAGCTCTAGGTCCCTCCAAGAGACCCAGTACTTC. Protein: CASSSRSLQETQYF.

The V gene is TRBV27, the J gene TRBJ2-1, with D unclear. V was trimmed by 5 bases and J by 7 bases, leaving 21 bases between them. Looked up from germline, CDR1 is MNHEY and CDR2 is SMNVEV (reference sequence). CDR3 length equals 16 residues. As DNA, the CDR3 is TGTGCCAGCAGTCCATTCCCCGGCCCCCCCTCGAATGAGCAGTTCTTC. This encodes CASSPFPGPPSNEQFF.

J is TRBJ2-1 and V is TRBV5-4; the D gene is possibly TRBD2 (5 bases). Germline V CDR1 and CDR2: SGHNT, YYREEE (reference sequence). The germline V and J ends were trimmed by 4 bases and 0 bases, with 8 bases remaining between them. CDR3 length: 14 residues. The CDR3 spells CASSPDFSYNEQFF. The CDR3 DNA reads TGTGCCAGCAGCCCGGACTTCTCCTACAATGAGCAGTTCTTC. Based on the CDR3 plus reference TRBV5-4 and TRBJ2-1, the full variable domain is ETGVTQSPTHLIKTRGQQVTLRCSSQSGHNTVSWYQQALGQGPQFIFQYYREEENGRGNFPPRFSGLQFPNYSSELNVNALELDDSALYLCASSPDFSYNEQFFGPGTRLTVL.

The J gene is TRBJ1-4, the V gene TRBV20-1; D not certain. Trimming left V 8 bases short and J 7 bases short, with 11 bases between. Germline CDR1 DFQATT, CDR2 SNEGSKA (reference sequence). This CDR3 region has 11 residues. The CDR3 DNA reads TGCAGTTTCCGACGGGTTGAAAAACTGTTTTTT. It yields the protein CSFRRVEKLFF.

Here the CDR3 reads CSPGGGPYEQYV. The CDR3 nucleotides read TGCAGCCCGGGGGGGGGCCCCTACGAGCAGTACGTC. The J gene is TRBJ2-7, the V gene TRBV29-1, with TRBD2 matching 8 bases. J was trimmed by 2 bases and V by 8 bases; bases with no gene match: 5. This CDR3 region has 12 residues. CDR1 is SQVTM and CDR2 is ANQGSEA in the germline V gene.

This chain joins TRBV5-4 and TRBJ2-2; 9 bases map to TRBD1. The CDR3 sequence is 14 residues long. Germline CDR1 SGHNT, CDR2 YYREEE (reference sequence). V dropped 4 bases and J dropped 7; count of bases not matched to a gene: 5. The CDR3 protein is CASSGGQGFGELFF. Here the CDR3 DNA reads TGTGCCAGCAGCGGAGGACAGGGGTTCGGGGAGCTGTTTTTT.

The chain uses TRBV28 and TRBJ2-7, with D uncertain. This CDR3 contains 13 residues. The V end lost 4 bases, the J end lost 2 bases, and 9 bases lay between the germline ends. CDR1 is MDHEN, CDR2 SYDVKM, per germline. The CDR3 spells CASSSLPTYEQYV. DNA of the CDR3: TGTGCCAGCAGTTCCCTGCCGACCTACGAGCAGTACGTC.

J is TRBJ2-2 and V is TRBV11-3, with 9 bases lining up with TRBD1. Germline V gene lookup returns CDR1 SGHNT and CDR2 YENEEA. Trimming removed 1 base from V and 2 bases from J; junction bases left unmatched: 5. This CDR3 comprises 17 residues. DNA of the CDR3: TGTGCCAGCAGCTTAGTAACGGGACAGGGCAACACCGGGGAGCTGTTTTTT. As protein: CASSLVTGQGNTGELFF.

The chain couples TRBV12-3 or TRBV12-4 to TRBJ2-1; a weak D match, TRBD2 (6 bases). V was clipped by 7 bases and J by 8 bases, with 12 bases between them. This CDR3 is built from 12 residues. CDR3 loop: CASNHGGDEQFF. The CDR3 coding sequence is TGTGCCAGCAATCACGGCGGGGATGAGCAGTTCTTC.